The 8 T cell receptor beta chains listed next were all sequenced from one sample in a study of blood T cell repertoires in COVID-19. Generated by immunoSEQ multiplex PCR, the TCRdb table keeps only in-frame clones and is missing some. The data show about 280,000 clones, with roughly 90% seen just once and around 2.2% held by the top ten. Sample: peripheral blood. All receptors derive from a woman aged 45 to 65 who had recovered from COVID-19.

The genes are TRBV4-3 and TRBJ2-7; D remains unclear. CDR3 length: 14 residues. V lost 0 bases and J lost 2, with 8 bases in between. Germline CDR1 LGHNA, CDR2 YSLEER. CDR3 in DNA: TGCGCCAGCAGCCAAGATTGGCAGGCCTACGAGCAGTACTTC. Translated: CASSQDWQAYEQYF.

This chain connects TRBV30 to TRBJ2-1; D unclear. This CDR3 has 13 residues. Germline V gene lookup returns CDR1 GTSNPN and CDR2 SVGIG (reference sequence). Deletions cut 4 bases from V and 8 bases from J, with 15 bases between. This CDR3 is CAWNRQPEDEQFF. The CDR3 nucleotides are TGTGCCTGGAATAGGCAGCCAGAGGATGAGCAGTTCTTC.

The V gene is TRBV5-1, the J gene TRBJ2-3, with TRBD2 matching 13 bases. The germline V gene encodes CDR1 SGHRS and CDR2 YFSETQ. The CDR3 is made up of 20 amino acids. The V gene end was trimmed by 0 bases and the J gene end by 4 bases; junction bases not matched to a gene: 14. The CDR3 region is CASSLEKGLAGRERPDTQYF. CDR3 coding DNA: TGCGCCAGCAGCTTGGAAAAGGGACTAGCGGGAAGGGAGCGCCCAGATACGCAGTATTTT.

This chain connects TRBV4-2 to TRBJ1-2; a possible D gene is TRBD1 (5 bases). The germline V gene encodes CDR1 LGHNA and CDR2 YNFKEQ. V dropped 1 base and J dropped 4 bases, with 16 bases sitting between them. This CDR3 comprises 16 residues. CDR3 in DNA: TGTGCCAGCAGCCAAGTGGGAGGACAAGAAATCTATGGCTACACCTTC. This encodes CASSQVGGQEIYGYTF.

The chain combines TRBV28 with TRBJ1-6; D gene uncertain. The V gene lost 7 bases and the J gene lost 1 base, with 8 bases spanning the gap. This CDR3 has 14 amino acids. Germline assignment: CDR1 MDHEN and CDR2 SYDVKM. The CDR3 loop is CASKSGSYNSPLHF. CDR3 bases: TGTGCCAGCAAGTCGGGGTCCTATAATTCACCCCTCCACTTT. Using reference TRBV28 and TRBJ1-6 for the parts outside the CDR3, the full variable domain is DVKVTQSSRYLVKRTGEKVFLECVQDMDHENMFWYRQDPGLGLRLIYFSYDVKMKEKGDIPEGYSVSREKKERFSLILESASTNQTSMYLCASKSGSYNSPLHFGNGTRLTVT.

The V call is TRBV18, the J call TRBJ1-5; D possibly corresponds to TRBD1 (6 bases). CDR1 KGHSH and CDR2 LQKENI come from the germline V gene. This CDR3 region has 15 residues. V was cut by 3 bases and J by 4 bases, with 13 bases left in between. The CDR3 coding sequence is TGTGCCAGCTCACCTTGGCCAGGGGCGAATCAGCCCCAGCATTTT. It codes for CASSPWPGANQPQHF. The full variable domain, completed using reference TRBV18 and TRBJ1-5, is NAGVMQNPRHLVRRRGQEARLRCSPMKGHSHVYWYRQLPEEGLKFMVYLQKENIIDESGMPKERFSAEFPKEGPSILRIQQVVRGDSAAYFCASSPWPGANQPQHFGDGTRLSIL.

The chain couples TRBV7-2 to TRBJ1-1; D gene unclear. The CDR3 length is 15 residues. Germline V CDR1 and CDR2: SGHTA, FQGNSA. V dropped 0 bases and J dropped 7 bases, with 15 bases sitting between them. CDR3 sequence (DNA): TGTGCCAGCAGCTTAGCGCCGGGGAAGGGTAGTGAAGCTTTCTTT. Translation gives CASSLAPGKGSEAFF.

J is TRBJ1-1 and V is TRBV7-9, with D possibly matching TRBD1 (5 bases). This CDR3 has 13 residues. Per the germline V gene, CDR1 is SEHNR and CDR2 is FQNEAQ (reference sequence). V shed 4 bases and J shed 3 bases, with 9 bases lying between them. CDR3 DNA sequence: TGTGCCAGCAGCTCTGTAGGGGACACTGAAGCTTTCTTT. Amino acids: CASSSVGDTEAFF.